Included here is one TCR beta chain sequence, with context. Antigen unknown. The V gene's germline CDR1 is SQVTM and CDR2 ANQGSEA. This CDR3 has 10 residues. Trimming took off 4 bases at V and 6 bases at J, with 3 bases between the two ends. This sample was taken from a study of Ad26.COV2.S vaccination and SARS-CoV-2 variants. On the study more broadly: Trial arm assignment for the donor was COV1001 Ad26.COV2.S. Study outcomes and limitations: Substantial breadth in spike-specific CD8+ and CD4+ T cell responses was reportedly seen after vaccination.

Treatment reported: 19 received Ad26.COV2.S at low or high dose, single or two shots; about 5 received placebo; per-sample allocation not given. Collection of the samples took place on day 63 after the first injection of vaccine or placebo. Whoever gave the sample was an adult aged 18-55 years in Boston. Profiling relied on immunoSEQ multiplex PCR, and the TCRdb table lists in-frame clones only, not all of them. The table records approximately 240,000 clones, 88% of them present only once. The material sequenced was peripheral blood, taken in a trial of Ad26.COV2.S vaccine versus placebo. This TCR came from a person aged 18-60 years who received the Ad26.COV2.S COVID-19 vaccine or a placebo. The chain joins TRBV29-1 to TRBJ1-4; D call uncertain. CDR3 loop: CSVGDEKLFF. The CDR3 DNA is TGCAGCGTTGGAGATGAAAAACTGTTTTTT.